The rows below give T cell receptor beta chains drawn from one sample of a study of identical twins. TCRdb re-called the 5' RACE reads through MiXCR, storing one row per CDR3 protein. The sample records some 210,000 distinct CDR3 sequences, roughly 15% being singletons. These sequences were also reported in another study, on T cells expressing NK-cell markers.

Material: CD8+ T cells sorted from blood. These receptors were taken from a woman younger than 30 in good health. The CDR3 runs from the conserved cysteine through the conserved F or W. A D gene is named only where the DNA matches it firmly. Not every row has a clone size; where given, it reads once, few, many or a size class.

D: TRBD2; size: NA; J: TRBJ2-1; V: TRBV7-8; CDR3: CASSLVFAGGHNEQFF; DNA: TGTGCCAGCAGCTTAGTTTTTGCGGGAGGTCATAATGAGCAGTTCTTC
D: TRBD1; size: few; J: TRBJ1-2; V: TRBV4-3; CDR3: CASSQEEQGAGYGYTF; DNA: TGCGCCAGCAGCCAAGAAGAACAGGGGGCAGGCTATGGCTACACCTTC
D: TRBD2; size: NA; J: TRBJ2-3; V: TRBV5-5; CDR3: CASRGGVAGDSNTQYF; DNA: TGTGCCAGCAGGGGAGGCGTAGCGGGAGATTCAAATACGCAGTATTTT
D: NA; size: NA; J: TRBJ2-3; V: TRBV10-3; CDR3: CAISEIGVEDTQYF; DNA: TGTGCCATCAGTGAGATCGGGGTTGAAGATACGCAGTATTTT
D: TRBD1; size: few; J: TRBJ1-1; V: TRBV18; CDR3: CASSPGQGYTEAFF; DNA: TGTGCCAGCTCACCAGGACAGGGGTACACTGAAGCTTTCTTT
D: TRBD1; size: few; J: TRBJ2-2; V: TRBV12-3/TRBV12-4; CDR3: CASNPYQGVAGELFF; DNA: TGTGCCAGCAACCCGTACCAGGGGGTTGCCGGGGAGCTGTTTTTT
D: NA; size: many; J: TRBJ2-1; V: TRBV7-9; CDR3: CASSLSSGVGYNEQFF; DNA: TGTGCCAGCAGCTTATCGTCGGGAGTAGGGTACAATGAGCAGTTCTTC
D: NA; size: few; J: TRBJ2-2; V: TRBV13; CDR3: CASSLGSPGELFF; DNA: TGTGCCAGCAGCTTGGGGTCCCCCGGGGAGCTGTTTTTT
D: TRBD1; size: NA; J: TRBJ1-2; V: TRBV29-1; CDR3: CSITAETGFGYTF; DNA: TGCAGTATTACAGCCGAGACAGGGTTCGGCTACACCTTC
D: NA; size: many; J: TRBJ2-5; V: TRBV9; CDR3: CASSVAWGSQETQYF; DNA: TGTGCCAGCAGCGTAGCGTGGGGAAGCCAGGAGACCCAGTACTTC
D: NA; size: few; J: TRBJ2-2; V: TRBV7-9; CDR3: CASSFITGELFF; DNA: TGTGCCAGCAGCTTCATCACCGGGGAGCTGTTTTTT
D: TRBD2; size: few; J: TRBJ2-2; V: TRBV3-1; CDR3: CASSAGTSGSNTGELFF; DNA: TGTGCCAGCAGCGCAGGGACTAGCGGATCGAACACCGGGGAGCTGTTTTTT
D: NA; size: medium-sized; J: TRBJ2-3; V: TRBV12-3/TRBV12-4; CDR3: CASSLARRGYTQYF; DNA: TGTGCCAGCAGTTTAGCCCGGCGAGGGTATACGCAGTATTTT
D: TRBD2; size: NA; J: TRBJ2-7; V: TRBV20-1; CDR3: CSAYTSGGFSYEQYF; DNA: TGCAGTGCTTATACTAGCGGGGGGTTTTCCTACGAGCAGTACTTC
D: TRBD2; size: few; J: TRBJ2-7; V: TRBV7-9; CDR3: CASSPGERGSYEQYF; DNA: TGTGCCAGCAGCCCTGGCGAGCGGGGATCCTACGAGCAGTACTTC
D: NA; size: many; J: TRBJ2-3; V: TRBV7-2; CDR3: CASSLSRTDTQYF; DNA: TGTGCCAGCAGCTTGTCGCGCACAGATACGCAGTATTTT
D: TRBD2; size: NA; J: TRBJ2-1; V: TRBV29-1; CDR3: CSVEGGIYNEQFF; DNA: TGCAGCGTTGAGGGGGGGATCTACAATGAGCAGTTCTTC
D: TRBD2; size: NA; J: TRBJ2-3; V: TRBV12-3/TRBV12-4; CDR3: CAISYPSGGGASADTQYF; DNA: TGTGCCATCAGCTACCCCTCGGGCGGGGGGGCCTCGGCAGATACGCAGTATTTT
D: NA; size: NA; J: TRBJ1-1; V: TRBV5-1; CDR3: CASSSRDTTRTEAFF; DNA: TGCGCCAGCAGCTCAAGGGACACGACCCGGACTGAAGCTTTCTTT
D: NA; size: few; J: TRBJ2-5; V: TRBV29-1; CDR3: CILSAETQYF; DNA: TGCATACTCAGCGCGGAGACCCAGTACTTC
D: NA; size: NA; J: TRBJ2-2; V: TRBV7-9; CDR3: CASSPPPSPGELFF; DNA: TGTGCCAGCAGCCCCCCCCCGTCACCCGGGGAGCTGTTTTTT
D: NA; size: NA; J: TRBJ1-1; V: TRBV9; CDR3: CASSGGHMNTEAFF; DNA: TGTGCCAGCTCTGGGGGACATATGAACACTGAAGCTTTCTTT
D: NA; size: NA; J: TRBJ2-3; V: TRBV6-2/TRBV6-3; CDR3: CASRSPGTSDTQYF; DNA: TGTGCCAGCAGATCACCCGGGACTTCAGATACGCAGTATTTT
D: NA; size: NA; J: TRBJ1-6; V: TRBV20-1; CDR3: CSARYPAPGSPLHF; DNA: TGCAGTGCTAGATACCCCGCCCCGGGGTCACCCCTCCACTTT
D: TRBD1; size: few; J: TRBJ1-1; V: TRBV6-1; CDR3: CASSGQGGLNTEAFF; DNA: TGTGCCAGCAGTGGACAGGGGGGATTGAACACTGAAGCTTTCTTT
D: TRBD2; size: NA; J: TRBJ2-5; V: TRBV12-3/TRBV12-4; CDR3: CASSEGLAEETQYF; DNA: TGTGCCAGCAGTGAGGGACTAGCAGAAGAGACCCAGTACTTC
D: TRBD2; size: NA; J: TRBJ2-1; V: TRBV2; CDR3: CASSDSRGEREQFF; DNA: TGTGCCAGCAGTGACTCGCGGGGGGAGAGGGAGCAGTTCTTC
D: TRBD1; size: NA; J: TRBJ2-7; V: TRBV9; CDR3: CASSILPGQGNEQYF; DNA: TGTGCCAGCAGCATCCTTCCGGGACAGGGGAACGAGCAGTACTTC
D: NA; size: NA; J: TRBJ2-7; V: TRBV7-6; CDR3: CASSARTSGYEQYF; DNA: TGTGCCAGCAGCGCACGGACCTCCGGCTACGAGCAGTACTTC
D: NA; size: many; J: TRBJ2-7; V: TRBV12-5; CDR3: CASGPRPYEQYF; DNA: TGTGCTAGTGGGCCTCGACCCTACGAGCAGTACTTC
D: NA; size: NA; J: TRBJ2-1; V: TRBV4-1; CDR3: CASSSRDEPYNEQFF; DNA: TGCGCCAGCAGTTCCCGGGACGAGCCCTACAATGAGCAGTTCTTC
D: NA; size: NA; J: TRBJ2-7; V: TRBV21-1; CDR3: CASEHPFPDRAEPYEQYF; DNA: TGTGCCAGCGAACATCCCTTCCCAGACAGGGCCGAACCCTACGAGCAGTACTTC
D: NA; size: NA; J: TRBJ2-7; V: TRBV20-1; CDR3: CSAESGVSSYEQYF; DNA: TGCAGTGCCGAGTCAGGGGTAAGCTCCTACGAGCAGTACTTC
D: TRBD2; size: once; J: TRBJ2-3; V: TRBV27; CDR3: CASGGLAGALTVTDTQYF; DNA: TGTGCCAGCGGGGGATTAGCGGGAGCCCTTACGGTCACAGATACGCAGTATTTT
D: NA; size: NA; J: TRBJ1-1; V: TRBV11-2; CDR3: CASSLGVTGHTEAFF; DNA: TGTGCCAGCAGCTTAGGGGTAACAGGACACACTGAAGCTTTCTTT
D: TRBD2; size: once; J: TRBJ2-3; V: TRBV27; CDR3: CASSLSRTRDYTDTQYF; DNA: TGTGCCAGCAGTTTATCTCGGACTAGAGATTACACAGATACGCAGTATTTT
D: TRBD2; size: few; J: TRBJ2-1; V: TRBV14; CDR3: CASSPIGLAVNEQFF; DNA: TGTGCCAGCAGCCCCATAGGACTAGCGGTGAATGAGCAGTTCTTC
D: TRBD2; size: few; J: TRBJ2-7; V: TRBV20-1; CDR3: CSARSLAGGYEQYF; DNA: TGCAGTGCTAGAAGCCTAGCGGGAGGCTACGAGCAGTACTTC
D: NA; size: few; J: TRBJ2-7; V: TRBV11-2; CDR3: CASSRQTGGVGEQYF; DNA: TGTGCCAGCAGCCGTCAGACAGGCGGGGTTGGCGAGCAGTACTTC
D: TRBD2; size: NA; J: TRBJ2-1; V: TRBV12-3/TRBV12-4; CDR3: CASSLLAGGLDEQFF; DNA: TGTGCCAGCAGTCTACTAGCGGGAGGGCTGGATGAGCAGTTCTTC
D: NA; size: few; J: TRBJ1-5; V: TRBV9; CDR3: CASSVSNRINQPQHF; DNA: TGTGCCAGCAGCGTCAGTAACAGAATCAATCAGCCCCAGCATTTT
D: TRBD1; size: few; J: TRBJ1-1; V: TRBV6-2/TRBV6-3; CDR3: CASSLTLDRANTEAFF; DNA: TGTGCCAGCAGCCTCACTCTGGACAGGGCGAACACTGAAGCTTTCTTT
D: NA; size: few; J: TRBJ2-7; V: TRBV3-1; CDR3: CASSLVTPGLHSYEQYF; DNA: TGTGCCAGCAGCCTAGTCACTCCGGGACTCCATTCCTACGAGCAGTACTTC
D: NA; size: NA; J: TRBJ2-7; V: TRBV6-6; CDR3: CASSSVQYEQYF; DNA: TGTGCCAGCAGTTCGGTCCAGTACGAGCAGTACTTC
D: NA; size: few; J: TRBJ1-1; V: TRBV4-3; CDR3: CASSQESGWWGRRATEAFF; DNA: TGCGCCAGCAGCCAAGAGAGTGGGTGGTGGGGGCGGAGAGCCACTGAAGCTTTCTTT
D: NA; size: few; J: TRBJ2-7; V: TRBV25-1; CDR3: CASSELSEDEQYF; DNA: TGTGCCAGCAGTGAATTATCAGAGGACGAGCAGTACTTC
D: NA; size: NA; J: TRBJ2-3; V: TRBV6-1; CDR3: CASSPGHPLDTQYF; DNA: TGTGCCAGCAGCCCGGGACATCCCCTAGATACGCAGTATTTT
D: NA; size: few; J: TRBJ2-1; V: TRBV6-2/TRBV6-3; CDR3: CASSGLNNEQFF; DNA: TGTGCCAGCAGTGGGCTAAACAATGAGCAGTTCTTC
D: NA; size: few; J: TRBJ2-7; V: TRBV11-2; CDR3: CASSFGLVGYEQYF; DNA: TGTGCCAGCAGCTTCGGGCTAGTAGGGTACGAGCAGTACTTC
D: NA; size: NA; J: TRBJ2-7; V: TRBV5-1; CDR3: CATRDVGSSYEQYF; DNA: TGCGCCACCCGGGACGTGGGGAGCTCCTACGAGCAGTACTTC
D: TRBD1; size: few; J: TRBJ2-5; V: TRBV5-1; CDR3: CASSLGQGLGETQYF; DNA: TGCGCCAGCAGCCTCGGACAGGGGTTGGGGGAGACCCAGTACTTC
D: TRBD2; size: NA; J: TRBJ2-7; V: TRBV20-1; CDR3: CSARVSGGPYEQYF; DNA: TGCAGTGCTAGAGTTAGCGGGGGACCCTACGAGCAGTACTTC
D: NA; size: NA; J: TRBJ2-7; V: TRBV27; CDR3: CASSAIEQGYEQYF; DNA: TGTGCCAGCAGCGCCATTGAGCAGGGCTACGAGCAGTACTTC
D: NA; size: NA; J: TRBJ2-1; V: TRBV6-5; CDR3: CASSLLASAELNEQFF; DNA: TGTGCCAGCAGTTTGCTGGCTAGCGCTGAACTTAATGAGCAGTTCTTC
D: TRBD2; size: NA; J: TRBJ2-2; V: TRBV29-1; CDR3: CSVEGLAGNTGELFF; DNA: TGCAGCGTGGAAGGACTAGCGGGGAACACCGGGGAGCTGTTTTTT
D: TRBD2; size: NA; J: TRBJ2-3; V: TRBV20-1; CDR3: CSARTSGVF; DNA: TGCAGTGCTAGGACTAGCGGGGTTTTT
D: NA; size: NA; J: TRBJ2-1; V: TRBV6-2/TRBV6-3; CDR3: CASSLVGGLNEQFF; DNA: TGTGCCAGCAGCCTCGTGGGGGGCCTCAATGAGCAGTTCTTC
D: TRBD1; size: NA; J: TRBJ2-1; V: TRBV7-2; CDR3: CASSSQTGMSSYNEQFF; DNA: TGTGCCAGCAGCTCACAGACAGGGATGAGCTCCTACAATGAGCAGTTCTTC
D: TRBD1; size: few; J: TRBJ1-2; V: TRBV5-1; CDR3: CASSTRTGGSDGYTF; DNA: TGCGCCAGCAGCACACGGACAGGGGGATCTGATGGCTACACCTTC
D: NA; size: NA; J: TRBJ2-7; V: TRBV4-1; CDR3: CASSQRGTQPTYEQYF; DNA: TGCGCCAGCAGCCAAAGAGGGACCCAACCCACCTACGAGCAGTACTTC